The TCR beta chain under discussion was sequenced for a study of blood T cell repertoires in COVID-19. Study-wide background: Spain, Italy and the United States supplied samples that represented acute and convalescent COVID-19. Sources were T cells, B-cell-depleted T cells, or PBMCs; the material itself was cDNA or gDNA.

Original data processing: Estimation of nucleated cell counts relied on the amplification of reference gene primers. Using immunoSEQ multiplex PCR, the repertoire was profiled, and TCRdb retains in-frame clones only, with some absent. Clone size and the V and J calls come from that table; the DNA yielded D and trimming. The profile covers 20,000 to 25,000 clones, with about 88% appearing a single time and around 10% taken by the ten largest. Specimen: peripheral blood. The TCR originated in a human donor in a cohort sampled during active COVID-19. The donor label of this sample is uncertain.

The CDR3 DNA follows: TGCGCCAGCAGCGACCCGACAGGGGCCGATGAGCAGTTCTTC. Translation: CASSDPTGADEQFF. The rearrangement uses TRBV5-1 and TRBJ2-1, with 8 bases fitting TRBD1. Trimming cost V 4 bases and J 8 bases; bases outside gene matches: 8. The length of the CDR3 is 14 residues. Germline-derived CDR1 and CDR2 are SGHRS and YFSETQ.